A single sample is the source of the 11 T cell receptor beta chains below, sequenced in a study of spatial heterogeneity in lung cancer. Regarding the study as a whole: Intratumoral expanded alpha and beta TCR counts were found to track tumor mutation counts.

Antigens of these TCRs are unknown. TCRdb passed the 5' RACE reads through MiXCR, listing each CDR3 protein once. The table has about 16,000 distinct CDR3 sequences, 6.8% seen once; the top ten hold about 18%. Time point here: sample taken at primary tumor resection. Sequenced here: lung tumor tissue, sampled at surgery. Every receptor here comes from a female donor with early-stage non-small cell lung cancer.

This clonotype was seen only once. The chain carries TRBV4-3 and TRBJ1-6; D is ambiguous. Germline V gene lookup returns CDR1 LGHNA and CDR2 YSLEER. The CDR3 is 18 amino acids. Deletions cut 1 base from V and 4 bases from J, with 17 bases between. CDR3 DNA sequence: TGCGCCAGCAGCCAAGCGGCCCCGGGGTCCTCTTATAATTCACCCCTCCACTTT. Translated, it gives CASSQAAPGSSYNSPLHF.

This clonotype was seen ten or more times. The rearrangement joins TRBV5-1 to TRBJ1-2; D is unclear. Trimming pared 4 bases from V and 6 bases from J, leaving 16 bases between. The CDR3 contains 14 residues. Germline V gene data show CDR1 as SGHRS and CDR2 as YFSETQ. CDR3 nucleotides: TGCGCCAGCAGCCCCCGGGGTGATGTACATGGCTACACCTTC. Protein sequence: CASSPRGDVHGYTF.

This clonotype showed up many times. The chain carries TRBV9 and TRBJ1-5, with TRBD1 matching over 8 bases. From germline, CDR1 is SGDLS and CDR2 YYNGEE. The junction had 17 bases not matched to a gene; V was cut back by 3 bases and J by 15 bases. The CDR3 length is 15 residues. DNA for the CDR3: TGTGCCAGCAGCGCGAACGGGACAGGCGGAGAGCTAGGGCATTTT. This sequence encodes CASSANGTGGELGHF.

Many counts were recorded for this clonotype. The J gene is TRBJ2-2, the V gene TRBV20-1; 9 nucleotides agree with TRBD1. The CDR3 loop spans 15 amino acids. CDR1 DFQATT and CDR2 SNEGSKA come from the germline V gene (reference sequence). V shed 6 bases, J shed 2 bases, and the junction held 7 bases outside the gene matches. The CDR3 protein is CSAPNRGQNTGELFF. The CDR3 bases are TGCAGTGCCCCTAACAGGGGGCAAAACACCGGGGAGCTGTTTTTT.

Ten or more counts support this clonotype. CDR3: CAITGGDTQYF. The CDR3 DNA is TGTGCCATCACCGGGGGAGATACGCAGTATTTT. V and J are TRBV10-3 and TRBJ2-3, with D possibly matching TRBD2 (6 bases). The germline V gene encodes CDR1 ENHRY and CDR2 SYGVKD. V gave up 7 bases and J gave up 5 bases, with 7 bases separating them. This CDR3 spans 11 amino acids.

The CDR3 region is CAWTTPSGGVNGYTF. In DNA form, the CDR3 reads TGTGCCTGGACCACCCCGTCAGGGGGCGTTAATGGCTACACCTTC. The chain employs TRBV30 and TRBJ1-2; TRBD1 matches 8 bases. CDR3 size: 15 residues. Germline V gives CDR1 GTSNPN, CDR2 SVGIG (reference sequence). V was pared by 4 bases and J by 6 bases, with 13 bases of the junction left unmatched.

This clonotype came up a few times. The gene calls are TRBV5-4 and TRBJ1-2; 7 positions agree with TRBD1. CDR1 is SGHNT and CDR2 is YYREEE in the germline V gene (reference sequence). J was trimmed by 2 bases and V by 3 bases; bases with no gene match: 10. The CDR3 is 16 residues long. As DNA, the CDR3 is TGTGCCAGCAGCTCATTACTCAGGGGGATGAACTATGGCTACACCTTC. It specifies CASSSLLRGMNYGYTF.

In its sample, this clonotype was seen many times. The chain has TRBV5-1 and TRBJ2-7; no reliable D call. This CDR3 is 14 amino acids long. CDR1 SGHRS and CDR2 YFSETQ come from the germline V gene. Trimming took 0 bases from V and 7 from J, leaving 14 bases between them. The CDR3 bases are TGCGCCAGCAGCTTGGGTACCTCGGGCCGGGAGCAGTACTTC. It yields the protein CASSLGTSGREQYF.

This clonotype turned up a few times. CDR3 DNA: TGCAGTGCTAGTCTAATGGCCAGGGGTAAGGATGGCTACACCTTC. This codes for CSASLMARGKDGYTF. The chain carries TRBV20-1 and TRBJ1-2; D is perhaps TRBD1 (6 bases). The CDR3 covers 15 residues. Germline CDR1 DFQATT, CDR2 SNEGSKA (reference sequence). The ends were cut back, 3 bases at V and 6 bases at J, with 20 bases in the middle.

This clonotype is deemed medium-sized. The gene calls are TRBV7-3 and TRBJ1-2, with D hard to call. V was pared by 5 bases and J by 2 bases, with 9 bases between. This CDR3 region has 13 residues. In germline, CDR1 is SGHTA, CDR2 FQGTGA. DNA for the CDR3: TGTGCCAGCAGCAACGGGCCGAACTATGGCTACACCTTC. Amino acids: CASSNGPNYGYTF.

The chain links TRBV5-4 to TRBJ2-5, with unresolved D. The CDR3 extends over 14 amino acids. From germline, CDR1 is SGHNT and CDR2 YYREEE (reference sequence). The V and J ends lost 1 base and 1 base respectively, with 8 bases between them. CDR3 nucleotides: TGTGCCAGCAGCTTGAAAGATGTCCAAGAGACCCAGTACTTC. Its protein product is CASSLKDVQETQYF.